The 26 T cell receptor beta chains presented below share a single source sample, sequenced in a study of blood T cell repertoires in COVID-19. Measured with immunoSEQ multiplex PCR; TCRdb has only the in-frame clones, and not every one. The data contain tens of thousands of clones, about 85% of them singletons. The sample consisted of peripheral blood. The receptors shown here come from a man aged 60 to 75 with active or convalescent COVID-19.

The chain links TRBV24-1 to TRBJ2-1, with D possibly being TRBD1 (6 bases). V was shortened by 6 bases and J by 15 bases, with 11 bases between the two germline ends. Germline CDR1 KGHDR, CDR2 SFDVKD. This CDR3 spans 10 amino acids. CDR3 coding DNA: TGTGCCACCAGTTCAGGGGCCTGGTTCTTC. Protein product: CATSSGAWFF.

The chain carries TRBV5-6 and TRBJ2-1, with 12 nucleotides matching TRBD2. This CDR3 is built from 14 residues. Unmatched junction bases numbered 4, after V lost 7 bases and J lost 5 bases. Germline V lookup: CDR1 SGHDT, CDR2 YYEEEE. The CDR3 reads CASRGLAGNNEQFF. The CDR3 DNA reads as TGTGCCAGCCGTGGACTAGCGGGAAACAATGAGCAGTTCTTC.

The chain carries TRBV5-1 and TRBJ2-7; 9 nucleotides agree with TRBD1. This CDR3 region has 13 residues. Trimming cost V 4 bases and J 3 bases; bases outside gene matches: 2. The germline gives CDR1 SGHRS, CDR2 YFSETQ. As DNA, the CDR3 is TGCGCCAGCAGCCTGGACAGGGGCTACGAGCAGTACGTC. Residues: CASSLDRGYEQYV.

This clone was seen only a few times. The chain has TRBV3-1 (or the pseudogene TRBV3-2) and TRBJ1-3, with unresolved D. The CDR3 has 14 residues. The V end was cut by 3 bases, the J end by 2 bases, with 8 bases between. Germline V CDR1 and CDR2: LGHDT, YNNKEL (reference sequence). CDR3 DNA: TGTGCCAGCAGCCAGGGAGTTCCTGGAAACACCATATATTTT. This gives the protein CASSQGVPGNTIYF.

V and J are TRBV28 and TRBJ2-7; 8 nucleotides line up with TRBD1. V trimming: 3 bases; J trimming: 3 bases; junction bases outside the gene matches: 1. The CDR3 runs 13 residues. Germline lookup yields CDR1 MDHEN and CDR2 SYDVKM. The CDR3 region has the DNA TGTGCCAGCAGTTTTACAGGGGGCTACGAGCAGTACGTC. This sequence encodes CASSFTGGYEQYV.

The chain has TRBV29-1 and TRBJ2-5, with D possibly being TRBD1 (6 bases). Trimming removed 4 bases at V and 2 bases at J, with 11 bases between. Germline CDR1 SQVTM, CDR2 ANQGSEA. The CDR3 length is 13 residues. CDR3 protein: CSVVGTQQETQYF. CDR3 in DNA: TGCAGCGTTGTGGGGACACAACAAGAGACCCAGTACTTC.

The chain carries TRBV6-6 and TRBJ2-5; a possible D gene is TRBD1 (5 bases). The germline CDR1 and CDR2 sequences are MNHNY and SVGAGI (reference sequence). The CDR3 runs 14 residues. V lost 0 bases, J lost 2 bases, and 7 bases lay in between. CDR3 protein: CASSYSQGQETQYF. In nucleotides, the CDR3 is TGTGCCAGCAGTTACTCGCAGGGTCAAGAGACCCAGTACTTC.

This clone was counted a single time. V usage is TRBV4-2 and J usage is TRBJ2-5, with 8 nucleotides matching TRBD2. V was pared by 1 base and J by 0 bases, with 4 bases of the junction left unmatched. The CDR3 covers 16 residues. Germline CDR1 is LGHNA and CDR2 is YNFKEQ. The CDR3 nucleotides are TGTGCCAGCAGCCAAGGTCGGGGGGGGTACCAAGAGACCCAGTACTTC. Its protein product is CASSQGRGGYQETQYF.

This chain links TRBV28 with TRBJ1-2; D might be TRBD1 (6 bases). The CDR3 is 13 residues long. V shed 2 bases and J shed 8 bases, with 12 bases lying between them. The germline V gene has CDR1 MDHEN and CDR2 SYDVKM. CDR3 nucleotide sequence: TGTGCCAGCAGTTTAAGGGGGAGGGGCGGCTACACCTTC. This gives the protein CASSLRGRGGYTF.

The genes are TRBV7-9 and TRBJ2-2; D unresolved. Germline V gives CDR1 SEHNR, CDR2 FQNEAQ (reference sequence). Deletions cut 4 bases from V and 1 base from J, with 7 bases between. The CDR3 has 14 amino acids. This chain's CDR3 is CASSSSQNTGELFF. In DNA, the CDR3 is TGTGCCAGCAGCTCCAGTCAGAACACCGGGGAGCTGTTTTTT.

The gene calls are TRBV11-3 and TRBJ2-3; the match to TRBD2 covers 11 bases. After removal of 5 bases from V and 7 bases from J, the junction contained 8 bases not matched to a gene. Per the germline V gene, CDR1 is SGHNT and CDR2 is YENEEA. The CDR3 has 15 amino acids. Here the CDR3 reads CASSQTSGTTNTQYF. Written as DNA, the CDR3 is TGTGCCAGCAGCCAGACTAGCGGGACAACTAATACGCAGTATTTT.

The gene calls are TRBV19 and TRBJ1-5; D is possibly TRBD1 (5 bases). Germline V gene sequence: CDR1 LNHDA, CDR2 SQIVND (reference sequence). Trimming removed 6 bases at V and 4 bases at J, with 16 bases between. The CDR3 extends over 15 amino acids. This chain's CDR3 is CASSLGVGQNQPQHF. As DNA, the CDR3 is TGTGCCAGTAGCTTAGGGGTGGGTCAAAATCAGCCCCAGCATTTT. Supplemented by reference TRBV19 and TRBJ1-5, the full variable domain reads DGGITQSPKYLFRKEGQNVTLSCEQNLNHDAMYWYRQDPGQGLRLIYYSQIVNDFQKGDIAEGYSVSREKKESFPLTVTSAQKNPTAFYLCASSLGVGQNQPQHFGDGTRLSIL.

This rearrangement joins TRBV7-2 to TRBJ1-5, with TRBD1 matching 7 bases. V shed 4 bases, J shed 0 bases, and the junction held 3 bases outside the gene matches. The V gene's germline CDR1 is SGHTA and CDR2 FQGNSA. The CDR3 loop spans 15 amino acids. The CDR3 reads CASSSGQTSNQPQHF. The CDR3, as DNA: TGTGCCAGCAGCTCGGGACAGACTAGCAATCAGCCCCAGCATTTT.

The V call is TRBV9, the J call TRBJ2-2; TRBD1 aligns across 7 bases. The CDR3 runs to 17 residues. Germline CDR1 is SGDLS and CDR2 is YYNGEE. V trimming: 2 bases; J trimming: 4 bases; junction bases outside the gene matches: 11. CDR3 in amino acids: CASSVGPGQRGTGELFF. CDR3 DNA: TGTGCCAGCAGCGTTGGACCGGGACAGAGGGGCACCGGGGAGCTGTTTTTT.

The rearrangement links TRBV4-1 to TRBJ1-5; 10 bases agree with TRBD1. CDR3 length: 17 amino acids. Germline CDR1 reads MGHRA; CDR2 reads YSYEKL. V lost 0 bases and J lost 6; bases outside the gene matches: 8. Here the CDR3 reads CASSQDPSGTGVQPQHF. The CDR3 region has the DNA TGCGCCAGCAGCCAAGATCCGTCCGGGACAGGGGTTCAGCCCCAGCATTTT.

V is TRBV3-1 (or the pseudogene TRBV3-2) and J is TRBJ2-2; 9 bases match TRBD2. V trimming: 7 bases; J trimming: 2 bases; junction bases outside the gene matches: 14. The germline V gene encodes CDR1 LGHDT and CDR2 YNNKEL (reference sequence). The CDR3 is 18 residues long. CDR3 in DNA: TGTGCCAGCATTCAAACTAGCGGGTCAAAAGCCAACACCGGGGAGCTGTTTTTT. Protein product: CASIQTSGSKANTGELFF.

This chain joins TRBV7-2 and TRBJ1-6, with D uncertain. The CDR3 has 14 residues. The germline V and J ends were trimmed by 1 base and 7 bases, with 8 bases remaining between them. Per germline, CDR1 SGHTA and CDR2 FQGNSA. The DNA of the CDR3 is TGTGCCAGCAGCTTAGGGGCAGCCAATTCACCCCTCCACTTT. This gives the protein CASSLGAANSPLHF.

The chain links TRBV19 to TRBJ2-1; TRBD1 matches at 11 bases. Germline values: CDR1 LNHDA, CDR2 SQIVND (reference sequence). The CDR3 runs 16 residues. The V segment lost 4 bases and the J segment 5 bases; nucleotides outside the gene matches: 7. The CDR3 coding sequence is TGTGCCAGTAGTAGGCGGAGGGGACAGGGGGACAATGAGCAGTTCTTC. This gives the protein CASSRRRGQGDNEQFF. Drawing the rest from reference TRBV19 and TRBJ2-1, the complete variable domain is DGGITQSPKYLFRKEGQNVTLSCEQNLNHDAMYWYRQDPGQGLRLIYYSQIVNDFQKGDIAEGYSVSREKKESFPLTVTSAQKNPTAFYLCASSRRRGQGDNEQFFGPGTRLTVL.

This clone showed up just once. The chain is built from TRBV25-1 and TRBJ1-6; D is unresolved. V was pared by 5 bases and J by 8 bases, with 22 bases between. This CDR3 has 17 residues. Germline V gene sequence: CDR1 MGHDK, CDR2 SYGVNS. The CDR3 protein is CASSTQDSWFGDSPLHF. The CDR3 region has the DNA TGTGCCAGCAGTACCCAGGACTCCTGGTTCGGGGATTCACCCCTCCACTTT.

The V call is TRBV7-2, the J call TRBJ2-5; 8 bases line up with TRBD2. With 8 bases clipped from V and 2 bases from J, the junction kept 10 bases outside the gene matches. CDR3 length equals 15 residues. Germline values: CDR1 SGHTA, CDR2 FQGNSA. The DNA for the CDR3 is TGTGCCAGCGGAGGGACTAGTCAAAGACAAGAGACCCAGTACTTC. It yields the protein CASGGTSQRQETQYF.

The chain recombines TRBV12-3 or TRBV12-4 with TRBJ1-2; 7 positions match TRBD1. Trimming at V came to 8 bases and at J to 4 bases, leaving 7 bases not matched to a gene. The CDR3 length is 13 residues. The CDR3 loop reads CASSSPGGYGYTF. The DNA for the CDR3 is TGTGCCAGCTCATCTCCAGGGGGCTATGGCTACACCTTC.

The chain combines TRBV9 with TRBJ2-1, with D maybe TRBD2 (5 bases). There are 14 residues in the CDR3. Germline V gene sequence: CDR1 SGDLS, CDR2 YYNGEE. Trimming removed 2 bases at V and 7 bases at J, with 13 bases between. The CDR3 DNA reads TGTGCCAGCAGCGTCACAAACGGAGGAAATGAGCAGTTCTTC. Protein sequence: CASSVTNGGNEQFF.

This clone was found once. This chain uses TRBV7-2 with TRBJ2-1; a possible D gene is TRBD2 (5 bases). V lost 2 bases and J 1 base, leaving 9 bases between the germline ends. Germline-derived CDR1 and CDR2 are SGHTA and FQGNSA. CDR3 size: 15 residues. The CDR3 DNA follows: TGTGCCAGCAGCTTAAGCGGTTTGTCCTACAATGAGCAGTTCTTC. It yields the protein CASSLSGLSYNEQFF.

The chain joins TRBV5-1 to TRBJ2-1; unclear D gene. This CDR3 spans 12 amino acids. CDR1 and CDR2 from the germline V gene are SGHRS and YFSETQ. Trimming stripped 4 bases from V and 3 bases from J, with 5 bases between. DNA for the CDR3: TGCGCCAGCAGCCCGGGCTACAATGAGCAGTTCTTC. This gives the protein CASSPGYNEQFF.

The chain joins TRBV6-1 to TRBJ2-4; 7 bases align to TRBD1. Trimming at V came to 1 base and at J to 0 bases, leaving 6 bases not matched to a gene. Germline V lookup: CDR1 MNHNS, CDR2 SASEGT. This CDR3 region has 17 residues. For the CDR3, the DNA is TGTGCCAGCAGTGAAGTTCGGACAGGAGGAGCCAAAAACATTCAGTACTTC. The encoded protein is CASSEVRTGGAKNIQYF.

V is TRBV7-2 and J is TRBJ2-3; 8 nucleotides agree with TRBD1. CDR3 length: 15 amino acids. Trimming cost V 5 bases and J 1 base; bases outside gene matches: 5. The germline gives CDR1 SGHTA, CDR2 FQGNSA. CDR3 DNA sequence: TGTGCCAGCAGCCCAGGACAGGGAGGCACAGATACGCAGTATTTT. Amino acid sequence: CASSPGQGGTDTQYF.